This T cell receptor (beta chain) was identified during a study of CD8+ T cells in alopecia areata. Study context: Treated patients swallowed 5 to 10 mg of oral tofacitinib twice daily. Tofacitinib lasted 6 to 18 months, then 6 months off drug.

Germline CDR1 reads SGHNT; CDR2 reads YENEEA. The CDR3 has 16 residues. The V segment lost 1 base and the J segment 1 base; nucleotides outside the gene matches: 4. Study results and caveats: Scalp clonality decreased significantly with tofacitinib, and so did expanded CD8+ clones among the top 100. As there was one nonresponder, how baseline CD8+ expansion relates to response remains uncertain.

Documented treatment: oral pan-JAK inhibitor, 5-10 mg twice daily. This clone was counted between two and nine times. No antigen is known for it. Extracted RNA was reverse transcribed, and the resulting cDNA served as sequencing template. Repertoires were generated with immunoSEQ multiplex PCR, while TCRdb's copy carries only in-frame clones and drops some. The table has fewer than 200,000 clones, 58% seen once. The receptor was derived from a human donor with alopecia areata. This chain connects TRBV11-3 to TRBJ2-3; 8 bases are shared with TRBD2. The sample was CD4+ T cells sorted from blood, taken at roughly week 55, from a patient treated with tofacitinib. The CDR3 reads CASSLGLRGGTDTQYF. The CDR3 bases are TGTGCCAGCAGCTTAGGATTGCGGGGGGGCACAGATACGCAGTATTTT.